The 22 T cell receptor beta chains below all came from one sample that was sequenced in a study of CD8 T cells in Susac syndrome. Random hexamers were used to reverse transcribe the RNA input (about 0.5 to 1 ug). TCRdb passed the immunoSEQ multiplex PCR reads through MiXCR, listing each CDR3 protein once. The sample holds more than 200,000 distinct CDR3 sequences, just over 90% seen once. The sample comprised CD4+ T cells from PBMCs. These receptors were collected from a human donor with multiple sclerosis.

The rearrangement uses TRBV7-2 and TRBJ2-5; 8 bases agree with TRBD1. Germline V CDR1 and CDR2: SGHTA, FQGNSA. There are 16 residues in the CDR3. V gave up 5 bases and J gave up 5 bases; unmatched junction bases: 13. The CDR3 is CASSGYRGRFLETQYF. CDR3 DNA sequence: TGTGCCAGCAGCGGCTACAGGGGGAGATTTTTGGAGACCCAGTACTTC.

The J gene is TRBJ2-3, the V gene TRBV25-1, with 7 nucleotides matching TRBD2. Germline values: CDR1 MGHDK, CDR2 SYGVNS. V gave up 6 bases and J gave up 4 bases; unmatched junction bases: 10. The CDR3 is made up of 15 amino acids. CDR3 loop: CASRVPGLQADTQYF. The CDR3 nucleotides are TGTGCCAGCAGAGTGCCGGGACTACAAGCAGATACGCAGTATTTT.

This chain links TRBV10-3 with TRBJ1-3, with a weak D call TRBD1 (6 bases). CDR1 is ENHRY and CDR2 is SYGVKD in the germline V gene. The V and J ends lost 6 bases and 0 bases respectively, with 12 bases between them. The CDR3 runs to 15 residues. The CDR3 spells CAISLGTNSGNTIYF. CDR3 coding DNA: TGTGCCATCAGCCTCGGGACAAACTCTGGAAACACCATATATTTT.

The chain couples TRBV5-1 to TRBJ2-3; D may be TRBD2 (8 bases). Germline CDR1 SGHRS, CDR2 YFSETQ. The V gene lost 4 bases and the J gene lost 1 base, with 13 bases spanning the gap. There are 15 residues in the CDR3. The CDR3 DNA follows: TGCGCCAGCAGCCAGGGGGGACTAGGCACAGATACGCAGTATTTT. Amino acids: CASSQGGLGTDTQYF.

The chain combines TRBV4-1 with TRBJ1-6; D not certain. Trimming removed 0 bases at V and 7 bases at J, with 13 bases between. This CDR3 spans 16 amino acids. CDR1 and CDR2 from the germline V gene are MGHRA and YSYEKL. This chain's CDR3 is CASSQDHGVPNSPLHF. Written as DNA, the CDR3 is TGCGCCAGCAGCCAAGATCATGGAGTCCCGAATTCACCCCTCCACTTT.

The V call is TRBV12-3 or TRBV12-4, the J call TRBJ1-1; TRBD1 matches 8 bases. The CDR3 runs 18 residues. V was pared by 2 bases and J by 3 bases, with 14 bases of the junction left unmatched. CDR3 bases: TGTGCCAGCAGTTTACCCAGCAGGGGGCTCCGGCGGGACACTGAAGCTTTCTTT. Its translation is CASSLPSRGLRRDTEAFF.

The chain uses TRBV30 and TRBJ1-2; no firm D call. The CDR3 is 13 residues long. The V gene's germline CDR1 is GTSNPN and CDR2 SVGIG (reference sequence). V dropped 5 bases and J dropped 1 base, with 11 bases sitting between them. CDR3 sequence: CAWGLIVNYGYTF. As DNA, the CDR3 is TGTGCCTGGGGCTTAATCGTTAACTATGGCTACACCTTC.

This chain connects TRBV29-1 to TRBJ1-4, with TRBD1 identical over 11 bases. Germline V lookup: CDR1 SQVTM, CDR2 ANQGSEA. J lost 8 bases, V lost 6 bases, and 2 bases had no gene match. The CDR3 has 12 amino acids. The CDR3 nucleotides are TGCAGCGTCGGGACAGGGGGGGAAAAACTGTTTTTT. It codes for CSVGTGGEKLFF.

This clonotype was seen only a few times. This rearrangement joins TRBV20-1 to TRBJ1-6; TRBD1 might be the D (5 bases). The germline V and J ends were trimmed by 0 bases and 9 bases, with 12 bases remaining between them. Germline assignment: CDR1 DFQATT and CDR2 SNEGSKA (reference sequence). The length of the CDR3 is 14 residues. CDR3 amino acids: CSARDRTGLSPLHF. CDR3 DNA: TGCAGTGCTAGAGATCGCACGGGACTTTCACCCCTCCACTTT.

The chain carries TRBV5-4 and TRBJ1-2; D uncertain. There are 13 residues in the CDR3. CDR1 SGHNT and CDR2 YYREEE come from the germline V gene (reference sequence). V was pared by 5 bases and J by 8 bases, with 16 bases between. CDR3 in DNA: TGTGCCAGCAGGTCCCCTAATATGTTAGGCTACACCTTC. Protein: CASRSPNMLGYTF.

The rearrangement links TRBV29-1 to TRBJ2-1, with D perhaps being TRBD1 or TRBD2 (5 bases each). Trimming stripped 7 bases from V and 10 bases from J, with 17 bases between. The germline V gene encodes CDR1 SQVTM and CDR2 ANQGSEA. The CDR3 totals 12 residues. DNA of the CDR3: TGCAGCGGAGGGGCAAACTTAGGGGAGCAGTTCTTC. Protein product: CSGGANLGEQFF.

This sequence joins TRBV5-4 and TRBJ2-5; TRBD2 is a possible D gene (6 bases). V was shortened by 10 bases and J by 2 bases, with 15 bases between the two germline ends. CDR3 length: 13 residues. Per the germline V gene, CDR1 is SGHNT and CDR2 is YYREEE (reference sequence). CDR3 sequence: CAPSARGQETQYF. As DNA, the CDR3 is TGTGCCCCTAGCGCACGGGGGCAAGAGACCCAGTACTTC.

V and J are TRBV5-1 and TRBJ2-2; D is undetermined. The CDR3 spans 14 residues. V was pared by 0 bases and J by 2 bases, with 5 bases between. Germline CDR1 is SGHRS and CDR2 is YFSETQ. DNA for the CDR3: TGCGCCAGCAGCTTGGATCGAAACACCGGGGAGCTGTTTTTT. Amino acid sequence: CASSLDRNTGELFF.

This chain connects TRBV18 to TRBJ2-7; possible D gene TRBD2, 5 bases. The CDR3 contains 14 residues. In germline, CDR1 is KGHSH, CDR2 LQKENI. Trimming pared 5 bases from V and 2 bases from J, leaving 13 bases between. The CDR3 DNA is TGTGCCAGCTCAAGTAGCGCAGGCCCCTACGAGCAGTACTTC. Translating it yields CASSSSAGPYEQYF.

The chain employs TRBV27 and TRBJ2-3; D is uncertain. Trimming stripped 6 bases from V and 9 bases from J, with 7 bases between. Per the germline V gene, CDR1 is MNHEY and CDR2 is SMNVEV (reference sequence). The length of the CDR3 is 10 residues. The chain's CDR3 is CASRSGTQYF. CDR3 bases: TGTGCCAGCAGATCCGGAACGCAGTATTTT.

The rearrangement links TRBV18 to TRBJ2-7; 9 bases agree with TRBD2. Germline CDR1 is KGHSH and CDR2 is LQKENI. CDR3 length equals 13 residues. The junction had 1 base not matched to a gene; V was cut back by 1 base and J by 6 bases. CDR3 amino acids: CASSPQLAGEQYV. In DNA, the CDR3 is TGTGCCAGCTCACCACAACTAGCGGGCGAGCAGTACGTC.

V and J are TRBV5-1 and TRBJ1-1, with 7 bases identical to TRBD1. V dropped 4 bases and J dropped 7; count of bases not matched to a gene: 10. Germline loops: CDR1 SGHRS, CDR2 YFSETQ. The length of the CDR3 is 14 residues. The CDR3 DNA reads TGCGCCAGCAGCAGAGACAGGGCGATGGGTGAAGCTTTCTTT. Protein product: CASSRDRAMGEAFF.

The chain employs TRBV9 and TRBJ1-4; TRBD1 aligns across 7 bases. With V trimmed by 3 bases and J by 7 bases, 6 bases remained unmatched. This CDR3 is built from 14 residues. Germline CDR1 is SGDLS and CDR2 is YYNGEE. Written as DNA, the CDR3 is TGTGCCAGCAGCGGCAGGGGGAGAGGTGAAAAACTGTTTTTT. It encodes CASSGRGRGEKLFF.

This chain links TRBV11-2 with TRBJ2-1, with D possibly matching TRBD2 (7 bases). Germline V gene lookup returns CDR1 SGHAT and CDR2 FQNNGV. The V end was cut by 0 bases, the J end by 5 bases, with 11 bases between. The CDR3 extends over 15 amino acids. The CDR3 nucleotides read TGTGCCAGCAGCTTAGACGGGGGGCACCACAATGAGCAGTTCTTC. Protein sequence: CASSLDGGHHNEQFF.

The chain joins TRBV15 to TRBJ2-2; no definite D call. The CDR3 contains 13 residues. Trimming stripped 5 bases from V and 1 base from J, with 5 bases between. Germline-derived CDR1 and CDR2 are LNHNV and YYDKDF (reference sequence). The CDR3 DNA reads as TGTGCCACCAGCGGCCAGAACACCGGGGAGCTGTTTTTT. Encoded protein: CATSGQNTGELFF.

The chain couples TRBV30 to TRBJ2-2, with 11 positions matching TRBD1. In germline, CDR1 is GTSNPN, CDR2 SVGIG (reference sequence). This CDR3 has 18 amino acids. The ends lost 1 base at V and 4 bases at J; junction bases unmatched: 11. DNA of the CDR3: TGTGCCTGGAGTGCTTGGGACAGGGGGGTTGGGGGCACCGGGGAGCTGTTTTTT. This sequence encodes CAWSAWDRGVGGTGELFF.

DNA for the CDR3: TGCAGTGCTAGAGATCCCGTAGCGGGGTATGAGACCCAGTACTTC. The encoded protein is CSARDPVAGYETQYF. The chain has TRBV20-1 and TRBJ2-5; 8 nucleotides agree with TRBD2. From germline, CDR1 is DFQATT and CDR2 SNEGSKA (reference sequence). V lost 0 bases, J lost 5 bases, and 8 bases stayed unmatched. The CDR3 spans 15 residues.